A selection of T cell receptor beta chains follows, all from one sample in a study of vaccination and CD4 T cells after COVID-19. MiXCR, run by TCRdb on the PCR reads, gives a single entry per CDR3 protein. The sample lists about 15,000 distinct CDR3 sequences, 69% occurring once. The sample in question was CD4+ T cells from blood, obtained after SARS-CoV-2 vaccination. These receptors all come from a human donor who had recovered from COVID-19. The CDR3 runs from the conserved cysteine through the conserved F or W. Each record gives: J gene, clone size, D gene, V gene, CDR3 protein, CDR3 DNA. The D gene is left open where the match is weak. Size is omitted from some rows. Given values are once, few, many or a class for expanded clones.

TRBJ1-5 few NA TRBV19 CASTLADSRYQPQHF TGTGCCAGTACTCTAGCCGACAGCCGATATCAGCCCCAGCATTTT
TRBJ1-4 few NA TRBV20-1 CSAIFTEEKLFF TGCAGTGCTATCTTTACAGAGGAAAAACTGTTTTTT
TRBJ2-7 NA TRBD2 TRBV20-1 CSARGLADYEQYF TGCAGTGCTCGGGGACTAGCGGATTACGAGCAGTACTTC
TRBJ2-3 NA NA TRBV7-7 CASSPGQGGGDTQYF TGTGCCAGCAGCCCAGGCCAGGGGGGAGGCGATACGCAGTATTTT
TRBJ1-6 few NA TRBV7-9 CASSSTDNSPLHF TGTGCCAGCAGCTCCACGGATAATTCACCCCTCCACTTT
TRBJ2-7 NA NA TRBV7-9 CASGIAASSYEQYF TGTGCCAGCGGCATAGCGGCGAGCTCCTACGAGCAGTACTTC
TRBJ2-7 few NA TRBV28 CASSLPAGSYEQYF TGTGCCAGCAGTTTACCCGCTGGCTCCTACGAGCAGTACTTC
TRBJ1-5 NA NA TRBV24-1 CAASDSNQPQHF TGTGCCGCCAGTGACAGCAATCAGCCCCAGCATTTT
TRBJ2-7 NA TRBD2 TRBV2 CASSLLVAGGLDEQYF TGTGCCAGCAGTCTGCTGGTGGCGGGAGGGCTTGACGAGCAGTACTTC
TRBJ2-2 few TRBD1 TRBV15 CATSGTGEARELFF TGTGCCACCTCCGGGACAGGGGAGGCAAGGGAGCTGTTTTTT
TRBJ2-7 NA TRBD2 TRBV20-1 CSASAGLYEQYF TGCAGTGCTTCAGCGGGACTTTACGAGCAGTACTTC
TRBJ2-1 few TRBD2 TRBV10-1 CASSTTKAGGPNEQFF TGCGCCAGCAGTACCACCAAAGCGGGAGGGCCCAATGAGCAGTTCTTC
TRBJ2-5 few TRBD2 TRBV20-1 CSARVIRLAGYQETQYF TGCAGTGCTAGAGTTATCAGACTAGCGGGGTACCAAGAGACCCAGTACTTC
TRBJ2-5 NA NA TRBV11-2 CASSLGAGQETQYF TGTGCCAGCAGCTTAGGCGCAGGCCAAGAGACCCAGTACTTC
TRBJ1-2 once NA TRBV20-1 CSARGDTPPYGYTF TGCAGTGCTAGGGGGGACACCCCACCCTACGGCTACACCTTC
TRBJ1-1 NA NA TRBV7-9 CASRSRGDRNTEAFF TGTGCCAGCAGGTCCCGGGGAGATAGGAACACTGAAGCTTTCTTT
TRBJ2-3 few TRBD2 TRBV24-1 CATSDIGTSGSADTQYF TGTGCCACCAGTGATATCGGGACTAGCGGGTCTGCGGATACGCAGTATTTT
TRBJ1-5 NA NA TRBV2 CASSEALRGSGNQPQHF TGTGCCAGCAGTGAAGCGCTTCGGGGAAGTGGCAATCAGCCCCAGCATTTT
TRBJ1-1 NA NA TRBV20-1 CSASLTGGTEAFF TGCAGTGCTAGTCTGACCGGGGGCACTGAAGCTTTCTTT
TRBJ1-5 NA NA TRBV29-1 CSVPDRPLDPQHF TGCAGCGTTCCTGACAGGCCCCTTGACCCCCAGCATTTT
TRBJ2-5 NA NA TRBV12-3/TRBV12-4 CASSTIRGETQYF TGTGCCAGCAGCACTATAAGGGGAGAGACCCAGTACTTC
TRBJ2-1 NA NA TRBV10-3 CATGSSYNEQFF TGTGCCACGGGGAGCTCCTACAATGAGCAGTTCTTC
TRBJ1-5 few NA TRBV28 CASTLSQGYRNQPQHF TGTGCCAGCACCCTCTCTCAGGGGTATCGGAATCAGCCCCAGCATTTT
TRBJ1-1 NA NA TRBV7-8 CASSKDQNTEAFF TGTGCCAGCAGCAAAGACCAGAACACTGAAGCTTTCTTT